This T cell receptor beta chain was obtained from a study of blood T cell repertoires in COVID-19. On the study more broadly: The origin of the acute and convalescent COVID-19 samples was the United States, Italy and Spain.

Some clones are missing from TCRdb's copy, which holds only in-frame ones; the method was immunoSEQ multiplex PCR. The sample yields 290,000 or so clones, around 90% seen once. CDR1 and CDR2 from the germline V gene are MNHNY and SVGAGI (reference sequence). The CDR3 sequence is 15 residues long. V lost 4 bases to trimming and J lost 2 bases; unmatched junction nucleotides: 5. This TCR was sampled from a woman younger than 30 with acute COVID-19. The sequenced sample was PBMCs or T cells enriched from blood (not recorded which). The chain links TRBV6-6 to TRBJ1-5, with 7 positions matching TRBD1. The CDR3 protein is CASSLDRRGNQPQHF. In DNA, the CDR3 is TGTGCCAGCAGTTTGGACAGGAGGGGCAATCAGCCCCAGCATTTT.